This TCR beta chain was profiled in a study of blood T cell repertoires in COVID-19. Across the whole study: Sources were T cells, B-cell-depleted T cells, or PBMCs; the material itself was cDNA or gDNA.

Germline CDR1 is SGDLS and CDR2 is YYNGEE. The V end lost 0 bases, the J end lost 9 bases, and 14 bases lay between the germline ends. The CDR3 is 14 residues long. Per the study methods: Using reference gene primer amplification, nucleated cell counts were estimated. Profiling relied on immunoSEQ multiplex PCR, and the TCRdb table lists in-frame clones only, not all of them. The D gene and trimming were derived from the DNA, and the V and J assignments and clone size from that table. The sample carries fewer than 450,000 clones, 88% recorded once. V usage is TRBV9 and J usage is TRBJ2-3, with D tentatively TRBD2 (5 bases). The TCR sequence derives from a woman aged 40 to 49 with acute COVID-19. The specimen was PBMCs or T cells enriched from blood (not recorded which). The CDR3 is CASSVGLGAVTQYF. The CDR3 nucleotides read TGTGCCAGCAGCGTAGGCCTAGGAGCGGTCACGCAGTATTTT.